The 13 T cell receptor beta chains in this list originate from one sample, sequenced in a study of CD4 T cells in relation to SARS-CoV-2 and coronaviruses. The antigens of these receptors remain unknown. Here immunoSEQ multiplex PCR was the method, and the copy in TCRdb shows in-frame clones only, minus some. Here the sample spans about 27,000 clones, 73% being singletons. CD4+ T cells from unexposed donors were obtained before the COVID-19 pandemic (2011-2018). The cells were cultured for around ten days before CD4+ T cells were isolated. Sample: CD4+ T cells from PBMCs, cultured in vitro. The receptors stem from a human donor in good health.

The rearrangement links TRBV3-1 (or the pseudogene TRBV3-2) to TRBJ2-3, with D unresolved. CDR1 is LGHDT, CDR2 YNNKEL, per germline (reference sequence). CDR3 size: 14 residues. V was pared by 5 bases and J by 7 bases, with 16 bases between. In DNA, the CDR3 is TGTGCCAGCAGCGCCGGGTCTTATCCTAATACGCAGTATTTT. Its protein is CASSAGSYPNTQYF.

This chain connects TRBV7-9 to TRBJ2-7; TRBD2 agrees at 10 bases. CDR1 and CDR2 from the germline V gene are SEHNR and FQNEAQ (reference sequence). V trimming: 3 bases; J trimming: 6 bases; junction bases outside the gene matches: 8. The CDR3 is 15 residues long. CDR3 sequence: CASSLTLAGVTEQYF. In nucleotides, the CDR3 is TGTGCCAGCAGCTTGACGCTAGCGGGAGTTACCGAGCAGTACTTC.

J is TRBJ1-1 and V is TRBV20-1; D is unclear. Trimming pared 3 bases from V and 0 bases from J, leaving 11 bases between. Germline-derived CDR1 and CDR2 are DFQATT and SNEGSKA (reference sequence). The length of the CDR3 is 14 residues. Here the CDR3 reads CSASTPGLNTEAFF. The CDR3 DNA reads TGCAGTGCTAGTACCCCCGGGTTGAACACTGAAGCTTTCTTT.

This clone was seen once. The chain combines TRBV5-1 with TRBJ2-3; D gene unclear. V was trimmed by 0 bases and J by 0 bases, leaving 11 bases between them. Germline V gene data show CDR1 as SGHRS and CDR2 as YFSETQ. CDR3 size: 16 residues. CDR3 residues: CASSLAASPSTDTQYF. In nucleotides, the CDR3 is TGCGCCAGCAGCTTGGCGGCCTCTCCCAGCACAGATACGCAGTATTTT.

This chain uses TRBV7-6 with TRBJ2-2, with TRBD2 identical over 7 bases. The V gene end was trimmed by 1 base and the J gene end by 3 bases; junction bases not matched to a gene: 5. Germline assignment: CDR1 SGHVS and CDR2 FNYEAQ. The CDR3 runs to 16 residues. CDR3 bases: TGTGCCAGCAGCTTAGGAGGTAGCGGGTACACCGGGGAGCTGTTTTTT. It specifies CASSLGGSGYTGELFF. Drawing the rest from reference TRBV7-6 and TRBJ2-2, the complete variable domain is GAGVSQSPRYKVTKRGQDVALRCDPISGHVSLYWYRQALGQGPEFLTYFNYEAQQDKSGLPNDRFSAERPEGSISTLTIQRTEQRDSAMYRCASSLGGSGYTGELFFGEGSRLTVL.

This CDR3 reads CASSVEGYTF. The DNA for the CDR3 is TGTGCCAGCAGTGTGGAAGGCTACACCTTC. The chain combines TRBV2 with TRBJ1-2; D unclear. V was shortened by 4 bases and J by 8 bases, with 5 bases between the two germline ends. CDR1 and CDR2 (germline): SNHLY, FYNNEI. This CDR3 is built from 10 residues.

The chain employs TRBV3-1 (or the pseudogene TRBV3-2) and TRBJ2-1; TRBD2 is a possible D gene (5 bases). The CDR3 consists of 15 residues. V lost 4 bases to trimming and J lost 4 bases, with 14 bases between them. Germline assignment: CDR1 LGHDT and CDR2 YNNKEL (reference sequence). CDR3 in DNA: TGTGCCAGCAGCCCGAGCCTGGGAGTATACAATGAGCAGTTCTTC. Its protein product is CASSPSLGVYNEQFF.

This clone showed up just a few times. The chain recombines TRBV5-1 with TRBJ1-4; 10 nucleotides align to TRBD1. CDR3 size: 16 residues. Trimming cost V 4 bases and J 0 bases; bases outside gene matches: 3. Germline values: CDR1 SGHRS, CDR2 YFSETQ. CDR3 protein: CASSPGQGPTNEKLFF. Written as DNA, the CDR3 is TGCGCCAGCAGCCCGGGACAGGGGCCAACTAATGAAAAACTGTTTTTT.

The chain uses TRBV9 and TRBJ1-1; no reliable D call. CDR3 length equals 13 residues. Trimming stripped 0 bases from V and 0 bases from J, with 3 bases between. Germline V gives CDR1 SGDLS, CDR2 YYNGEE. The CDR3 here is CASSVELNTEAFF. The CDR3 DNA sequence: TGTGCCAGCAGCGTAGAATTGAACACTGAAGCTTTCTTT.

This clone was counted only a few times. The chain couples TRBV4-3 to TRBJ2-2; 9 positions agree with TRBD1. Germline assignment: CDR1 LGHNA and CDR2 YSLEER. The CDR3 consists of 17 residues. V was clipped by 0 bases and J by 3 bases; unmatched bases: 5. The CDR3: CASSQEGQGFDTGELFF. CDR3 sequence (DNA): TGCGCCAGCAGCCAAGAGGGACAGGGATTTGACACCGGGGAGCTGTTTTTT.

This clone was detected only once. One end of the junction is discordant with germline, which a read error may explain. V and J are TRBV5-8 and TRBJ2-6; D is uncertain. The CDR3 covers 15 residues. CDR1 and CDR2 (germline): SGHTS, YDEGEE. CDR3 in amino acids: CANSLGNSGANVLTF. As DNA, the CDR3 is TGTGCCAACAGCTTAGGTAACTCTGGGGCCAACGTCCTGACTTTC.

DNA for the CDR3: TGTGCCAGCAGTTACGGCGGGGCGGGACAGGGGCTACGGGAGACCCAGTACTTC. Its protein product is CASSYGGAGQGLRETQYF. The chain joins TRBV6-2 or TRBV6-3 to TRBJ2-5, with TRBD1 matching over 10 bases. Germline V CDR1 and CDR2: MNHEY, SVGEGT. The CDR3 runs to 18 residues. Germline trimming cut 2 bases from V and 5 bases from J; bases unmatched to any gene: 14.

The genes are TRBV4-1 and TRBJ2-5; tentatively, D is TRBD2 (6 bases). Trimming shortened V by 6 bases and J by 2 bases, and 16 bases separated the two germline ends. Germline lookup yields CDR1 MGHRA and CDR2 YSYEKL. The CDR3 is made up of 15 amino acids. CDR3 in DNA: TGCGCCAGCAGTCCACTAGCCGGGACTCAAGAGACCCAGTACTTC. Translation: CASSPLAGTQETQYF.